This TCR beta chain was profiled in a study of T cell clonality in common variable immunodeficiency. A few counts support this clone. What it recognizes is unknown. General study findings and limits: In common variable immunodeficiency, TCR beta chains reportedly carried fewer deletions and N-nucleotide insertions.

TCRdb's copy holds only in-frame clones and misses some; the assay was immunoSEQ multiplex PCR. This sample comprises some 11,000 clones, none seen once only. The clonotype was recovered from a human donor with common variable immunodeficiency. Specimen: peripheral blood mononuclear cells.

The CDR3 bases that were read are TGTGCCTGGGGGAGCGGTAATGGAAACACC. Translated: CAWGSGNGNT. The complete CDR3 protein is CAWGSGNGNTIYF. The V and J genes are TRBV30 and TRBJ1-3; no reliable D call. The read ends 3 residues before the CDR3 terminus; that terminus is restored from the germline J gene. CDR3 length equals 13 residues. With 5 bases removed from V and 3 bases from J, the gap between germline ends came to 11 bases. Germline assignment: CDR1 GTSNPN and CDR2 SVGIG (reference sequence).